This T cell receptor beta chain was recovered during a study of shared clonotypes between healthy human individuals. Each subset's genomic DNA was split evenly across several immunoSEQ plates. The data were produced by immunoSEQ multiplex PCR, yet TCRdb's version contains in-frame clones alone and is incomplete. Of around 2.1 million clones in the sample, 93% are singletons; the top ten hold approximately 1.7%. Naive CD8 cells comprised CD45RO-negative, CCR7-positively selected cells, excluding terminally differentiated effector memory CD45RA+ cells. Germline CDR1 reads SGHRS; CDR2 reads YFSETQ. The CDR3 runs 14 residues. V shed 6 bases and J 2 bases; nucleotides not matched to a gene: 6.

This chain links TRBV5-1 with TRBJ2-7; 9 nucleotides align to TRBD2. This receptor was taken from a man aged 18 to 30 in good health. Some clones in this sample may be carry-over from other donors' samples. The sequenced material came from naive CD8+ T cells from PBMCs. CDR3 in DNA: TGCGCCAGCAAGTTGGGCGGGAGGGCCTACGAGCAGTACTTC. Protein: CASKLGGRAYEQYF. Looking up the rest from reference TRBV5-1 and TRBJ2-7 gives the full variable domain: KAGVTQTPRYLIKTRGQQVTLSCSPISGHRSVSWYQQTPGQGLQFLFEYFSETQRNKGNFPGRFSGRQFSNSRSEMNVSTLELGDSALYLCASKLGGRAYEQYFGPGTRLTVT.